The 22 T cell receptor beta chains below all came from one sample that was sequenced in a study of a mutant IDH1 vaccine in newly diagnosed glioma. Produced via immunoSEQ multiplex PCR; TCRdb's table is partial and in-frame only. Here the sample spans approximately 25,000 clones, roughly 77% being singletons. These receptors are not linked to any known antigen. Specified time point: week 5, during vaccination. Doses consisted of 300 ug of mutant IDH1 20-mer peptide each, paired with topical imiquimod. The sequencing here drew on PBMCs, taken from a glioma patient whose treatment included an IDH1 peptide vaccine. Receptors originate from a middle-aged man with glioma.

The rearrangement joins TRBV6-6 to TRBJ2-1; 8 nucleotides agree with TRBD2. With 3 bases clipped from V and 4 bases from J, the junction kept 5 bases outside the gene matches. There are 15 residues in the CDR3. Germline V gene sequence: CDR1 MNHNY, CDR2 SVGAGI (reference sequence). CDR3 nucleotide sequence: TGTGCCAGCAGTTATCCGGCTAGCGGGTACAATGAGCAGTTCTTC. Protein sequence: CASSYPASGYNEQFF.

The J gene is TRBJ2-1, the V gene TRBV5-1; no clear D gene. The CDR3 runs to 13 residues. The V end was cut by 0 bases, the J end by 6 bases, with 7 bases between. The germline V gene has CDR1 SGHRS and CDR2 YFSETQ. In DNA, the CDR3 is TGCGCCAGCAGCTTGGCAACTACCAATGAGCAGTTCTTC. This codes for CASSLATTNEQFF.

The chain joins TRBV7-9 to TRBJ2-3; TRBD2 agrees at 7 bases. This CDR3 is 17 amino acids long. Trimming cost V 0 bases and J 1 base; bases outside gene matches: 7. CDR1 and CDR2 from the germline V gene are SEHNR and FQNEAQ (reference sequence). CDR3 residues: CASSLALASGRTDTQYF. CDR3 DNA sequence: TGTGCCAGCAGCTTAGCGCTGGCTAGCGGACGCACAGATACGCAGTATTTT.

The rearrangement links TRBV5-6 to TRBJ1-2; 7 bases fit TRBD1. CDR1 is SGHDT, CDR2 YYEEEE, per germline. Trimming at V came to 4 bases and at J to 4 bases, leaving 13 bases not matched to a gene. The CDR3 sequence is 16 residues long. The CDR3 loop is CASSLRDRDLGYGYTF. CDR3 sequence (DNA): TGTGCCAGCAGCCTACGGGACAGAGACTTAGGCTATGGCTACACCTTC.

DNA for the CDR3: TGTGCCAGCAGATTCCCAGGGGCGAATGAAGCTTTCTTT. Translation gives CASRFPGANEAFF. The genes are TRBV6-5 and TRBJ1-1, with a possible D match to TRBD1 (6 bases). Deletions cut 6 bases from V and 7 bases from J, with 15 bases between. Germline CDR1 and CDR2: MNHEY and SVGAGI. The CDR3 sequence is 13 residues long.

V gene TRBV6-6 combines with J gene TRBJ2-7, with a possible D match to TRBD2 (6 bases). The V gene's germline CDR1 is MNHNY and CDR2 SVGAGI (reference sequence). Trimming left V 4 bases short and J 10 bases short, with 11 bases between. CDR3 length: 11 residues. CDR3 DNA sequence: TGTGCCAGCAGTTTGGCGGGGCTACAGTACGTC. Amino acid sequence: CASSLAGLQYV.

This clone came up a few times. The chain links TRBV18 to TRBJ1-1; D might be TRBD1 (5 bases). The V gene lost 3 bases and the J gene lost 1 base, with 9 bases spanning the gap. CDR1 KGHSH and CDR2 LQKENI come from the germline V gene. This CDR3 is 14 amino acids long. CDR3 residues: CASSPTAQNTEAFF. The CDR3 bases are TGTGCCAGCTCACCGACAGCCCAGAACACTGAAGCTTTCTTT. Full variable domain (missing parts from reference TRBV18 and TRBJ1-1): NAGVMQNPRHLVRRRGQEARLRCSPMKGHSHVYWYRQLPEEGLKFMVYLQKENIIDESGMPKERFSAEFPKEGPSILRIQQVVRGDSAAYFCASSPTAQNTEAFFGQGTRLTVV.

The genes are TRBV7-2 and TRBJ2-5, with 7 bases lining up with TRBD1. The germline V gene encodes CDR1 SGHTA and CDR2 FQGNSA. The junction had 7 bases not matched to a gene; V was cut back by 1 base and J by 5 bases. This CDR3 comprises 15 residues. The CDR3 bases are TGTGCCAGCAGCTTAGTAGGGGGCTTGGGGGAGACCCAGTACTTC. Translated, it gives CASSLVGGLGETQYF.

V is TRBV2 and J is TRBJ1-2; 8 nucleotides align to TRBD1. This CDR3 contains 14 residues. After removal of 6 bases from V and 0 bases from J, the junction contained 3 bases not matched to a gene. Germline V gene data show CDR1 as SNHLY and CDR2 as FYNNEI. The CDR3 reads CASSPDRANYGYTF. CDR3 sequence (DNA): TGTGCCAGCAGCCCGGACAGGGCTAACTATGGCTACACCTTC.

The gene calls are TRBV7-9 and TRBJ2-2; 8 bases map to TRBD1. The CDR3 contains 14 residues. V trimming: 5 bases; J trimming: 7 bases; junction bases outside the gene matches: 6. In germline, CDR1 is SEHNR, CDR2 FQNEAQ (reference sequence). Here the CDR3 reads CASSDQTGVGELFF. The CDR3 DNA reads TGTGCCAGCAGCGACCAGACAGGGGTCGGGGAGCTGTTTTTT.

The genes are TRBV4-2 and TRBJ1-4, with TRBD1 matching over 7 bases. V lost 1 base and J lost 5; bases outside the gene matches: 7. Germline CDR1 LGHNA, CDR2 YNFKEQ. The CDR3 spans 16 residues. The CDR3, as DNA: TGTGCCAGCAGCCAAGGGGCTCCGACAGGGAATGAAAAACTGTTTTTT. It yields the protein CASSQGAPTGNEKLFF.

The chain is built from TRBV5-1 and TRBJ1-2; the D is unclear. Trimming cost V 2 bases and J 7 bases, with 12 bases left between them. The germline CDR1 and CDR2 sequences are SGHRS and YFSETQ. The length of the CDR3 is 13 residues. In DNA, the CDR3 is TGCGCCAGCAGCTTCTCCGGAAGAGGTGGCTACACCTTC. Its protein product is CASSFSGRGGYTF.

The genes are TRBV19 and TRBJ1-1; TRBD1 matches 7 bases. Germline values: CDR1 LNHDA, CDR2 SQIVND (reference sequence). Trimming took 8 bases from V and 1 from J; bases not matched to a gene: 4. The CDR3 is 13 amino acids. DNA of the CDR3: TGTGCCAGTGCGGGACAGCCGAACACTGAAGCTTTCTTT. As protein: CASAGQPNTEAFF.

This sequence joins TRBV19 and TRBJ2-6; D is unclear. CDR1 LNHDA and CDR2 SQIVND come from the germline V gene (reference sequence). This CDR3 spans 15 amino acids. V lost 3 bases and J lost 0, with 6 bases in between. The CDR3 sequence: CASSMSISGANVLTF. For the CDR3, the DNA is TGTGCCAGTAGTATGTCTATCTCTGGGGCCAACGTCCTGACTTTC. The full variable domain, rest sourced from reference TRBV19 and TRBJ2-6, is DGGITQSPKYLFRKEGQNVTLSCEQNLNHDAMYWYRQDPGQGLRLIYYSQIVNDFQKGDIAEGYSVSREKKESFPLTVTSAQKNPTAFYLCASSMSISGANVLTFGAGSRLTVL.

This chain links TRBV7-9 with TRBJ1-4, with no clear D. Per germline, CDR1 SEHNR and CDR2 FQNEAQ (reference sequence). Trimming removed 6 bases at V and 0 bases at J, with 8 bases between. CDR3 length: 14 amino acids. The CDR3 reads CASRSRATNEKLFF. The CDR3 coding sequence is TGTGCCAGCAGAAGCCGTGCAACTAATGAAAAACTGTTTTTT.

V gene TRBV14 combines with J gene TRBJ1-4; no reliable D call. Trimming removed 4 bases at V and 7 bases at J, with 25 bases between. The germline V gene has CDR1 SGHDN and CDR2 FVKESK. The CDR3 runs to 18 residues. The CDR3 here is CASSPSFGEVGGGEKLFF. As DNA, the CDR3 is TGTGCCAGCAGCCCCTCCTTTGGGGAGGTAGGAGGAGGTGAAAAACTGTTTTTT.

CDR3 in amino acids: CASTDGDTQYF. CDR3 bases: TGTGCCAGCACCGATGGAGATACGCAGTATTTT. The gene calls are TRBV6-4 and TRBJ2-3; no reliable D call. The CDR3 has 11 residues. The V end lost 7 bases, the J end lost 5 bases, and 7 bases lay between the germline ends. Per the germline V gene, CDR1 is MRHNA and CDR2 is SNTAGT.

J is TRBJ1-2 and V is TRBV5-6; TRBD1 agrees at 9 bases. Germline CDR1 reads SGHDT; CDR2 reads YYEEEE. This CDR3 contains 14 residues. J lost 4 bases, V lost 1 base, and 2 bases had no gene match. This CDR3 is CASSLKDRGYGYTF. CDR3 sequence (DNA): TGTGCCAGCAGCTTGAAGGACAGGGGCTATGGCTACACCTTC.

The rearrangement uses TRBV2 and TRBJ1-3, with D possibly TRBD1 on 5 matching bases. Germline V gene sequence: CDR1 SNHLY, CDR2 FYNNEI. This CDR3 is built from 16 residues. The ends were cut back, 2 bases at V and 2 bases at J, with 13 bases in the middle. CDR3 sequence reads: CASSEYAGTAGNTIYF. Here the CDR3 DNA reads TGTGCCAGCAGTGAATACGCAGGGACTGCTGGAAACACCATATATTTT.

This chain connects TRBV5-4 to TRBJ2-3; the D gene could be TRBD1 or TRBD2 (6 bases each). Trimming took 3 bases from V and 2 from J, leaving 16 bases between them. This CDR3 spans 16 amino acids. The germline CDR1 and CDR2 sequences are SGHNT and YYREEE (reference sequence). The CDR3 DNA reads as TGTGCCAGCAGCTCAGTGGGGGGCGGCTTCACAGATACGCAGTATTTT. Protein product: CASSSVGGGFTDTQYF.

The V gene is TRBV6-6, the J gene TRBJ1-1, with 8 bases lining up with TRBD1. The V gene end was trimmed by 7 bases and the J gene end by 2 bases; junction bases not matched to a gene: 9. Germline lookup yields CDR1 MNHNY and CDR2 SVGAGI (reference sequence). The CDR3 runs to 15 residues. CDR3 nucleotide sequence: TGTGCCAGCATCCCTGGACAGGGCCCCAACACTGAAGCTTTCTTT. This gives the protein CASIPGQGPNTEAFF.

A few counts support this clone. The rearrangement joins TRBV30 to TRBJ1-1; D unclear. V lost 0 bases, J lost 7 bases, and 12 bases lay in between. The germline V gene has CDR1 GTSNPN and CDR2 SVGIG (reference sequence). The CDR3 loop spans 13 amino acids. DNA of the CDR3: TGTGCCTGGAGTGTACGAGGGAGTGGTGAAGCTTTCTTT. Its translation: CAWSVRGSGEAFF.